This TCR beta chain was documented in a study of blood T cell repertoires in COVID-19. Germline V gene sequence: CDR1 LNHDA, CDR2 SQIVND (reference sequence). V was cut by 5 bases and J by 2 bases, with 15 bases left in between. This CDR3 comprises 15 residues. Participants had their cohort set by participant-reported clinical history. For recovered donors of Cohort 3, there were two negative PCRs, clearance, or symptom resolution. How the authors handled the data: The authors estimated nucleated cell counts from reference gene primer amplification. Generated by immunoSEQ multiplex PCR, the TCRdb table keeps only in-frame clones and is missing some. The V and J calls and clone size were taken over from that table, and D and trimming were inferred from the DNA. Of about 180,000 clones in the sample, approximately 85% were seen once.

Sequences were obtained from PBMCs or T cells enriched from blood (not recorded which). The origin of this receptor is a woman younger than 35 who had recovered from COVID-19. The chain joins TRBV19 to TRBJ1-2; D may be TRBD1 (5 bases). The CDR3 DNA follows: TGTGCCAGTAGTTTGCAGGGTGGGGTGAACTATGGCTACACCTTC. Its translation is CASSLQGGVNYGYTF.